One and the same sample provided the 13 T cell receptor beta chains below, sequenced in a study of cytomegalovirus exposure and HLA in healthy donors. The PCR used 60 Vbeta and 13 Jbeta primers. The repertoire was sequenced with immunoSEQ multiplex PCR; TCRdb's copy has only in-frame clones and lacks some. Of 150,000 to 160,000 clones in the sample, more than 75% were seen once. The sample taken for sequencing was PBMCs. The source of these receptors is a woman in her thirties or forties in good health and CMV-seropositive.

J is TRBJ2-6 and V is TRBV19; D call uncertain. The CDR3 consists of 14 residues. Trimming removed 6 bases from V and 0 bases from J, with 6 bases in between. Germline lookup yields CDR1 LNHDA and CDR2 SQIVND (reference sequence). The DNA for the CDR3 is TGTGCCAGTAGGGAGCTCTCTGGGGCCAACGTCCTGACTTTC. Its translation: CASRELSGANVLTF. The full variable domain, its missing parts supplied by reference TRBV19 and TRBJ2-6, is DGGITQSPKYLFRKEGQNVTLSCEQNLNHDAMYWYRQDPGQGLRLIYYSQIVNDFQKGDIAEGYSVSREKKESFPLTVTSAQKNPTAFYLCASRELSGANVLTFGAGSRLTVL.

V and J are TRBV28 and TRBJ2-1, with 10 bases that match TRBD1. J gave up 3 bases and V 6 bases, and 8 bases lay outside the gene matches. This CDR3 region has 16 residues. Germline CDR1 is MDHEN and CDR2 is SYDVKM. In DNA form, the CDR3 reads TGTGCCAGCAGGCGGCCGGGACAGGGGATCTACAATGAGCAGTTCTTC. It translates to CASRRPGQGIYNEQFF.

V and J are TRBV4-2 and TRBJ2-7, with 8 bases matching TRBD2. The CDR3 is made up of 16 amino acids. Germline CDR1 and CDR2: LGHNA and YNFKEQ. The V gene end was trimmed by 1 base and the J gene end by 3 bases; junction bases not matched to a gene: 8. CDR3 DNA sequence: TGTGCCAGCAGCCAAGCTCCGGGACTAGACGTCTACGAGCAGTACTTC. This sequence encodes CASSQAPGLDVYEQYF.

The chain employs TRBV20-1 and TRBJ2-1, with D possibly being TRBD2 (5 bases). CDR1 DFQATT and CDR2 SNEGSKA come from the germline V gene (reference sequence). The CDR3 has 11 residues. V dropped 3 bases and J dropped 9 bases, with 9 bases sitting between them. This CDR3 reads CSASVASEQFF. The CDR3, as DNA: TGCAGTGCTAGCGTAGCGAGTGAGCAGTTCTTC.

The chain joins TRBV19 to TRBJ2-3; D perhaps matches TRBD2 (6 bases). V was pared by 5 bases and J by 6 bases, with 15 bases between. Germline V gene data show CDR1 as LNHDA and CDR2 as SQIVND (reference sequence). The CDR3 has 14 amino acids. The CDR3, as DNA: TGTGCCAGTAGTGTCGGGACTTCTGGGGATACGCAGTATTTT. The encoded protein is CASSVGTSGDTQYF. Full variable domain (rest looked up from reference TRBV19 and TRBJ2-3): DGGITQSPKYLFRKEGQNVTLSCEQNLNHDAMYWYRQDPGQGLRLIYYSQIVNDFQKGDIAEGYSVSREKKESFPLTVTSAQKNPTAFYLCASSVGTSGDTQYFGPGTRLTVL.

CDR3 sequence (DNA): TGTGCCAGTAGAAGAGAGGACTCTGGGGCCAACGTCCTGACTTTC. As protein: CASRREDSGANVLTF. The rearrangement uses TRBV7-9 and TRBJ2-6; D not certain. Per germline, CDR1 SEHNR and CDR2 FQNEAQ (reference sequence). Trimming stripped 9 bases from V and 0 bases from J, with 12 bases between. The CDR3 runs to 15 residues.

CDR3 region: CASSQGAGTTGGELFF. The CDR3 DNA is TGTGCCAGCAGCCAAGGAGCCGGGACTACCGGCGGGGAGCTGTTTTTT. The rearrangement joins TRBV4-2 to TRBJ2-2; 7 bases align to TRBD2. Germline CDR1 LGHNA, CDR2 YNFKEQ. This CDR3 has 16 residues. J was trimmed by 7 bases and V by 1 base; bases with no gene match: 9.

This clone has only a few counts. Germline and junction disagree at one end, which may indicate a read error. The rearrangement joins TRBV11-2 to TRBJ1-1; 7 bases are a match to TRBD1. CDR1 is SGHAT, CDR2 FQNNGV, per germline. The CDR3 has 14 amino acids. DNA of the CDR3: TGTGCCAGCAGCATAGACAGGGTGAACACTGAAGCTTTCTTT. This encodes CASSIDRVNTEAFF. Together with reference TRBV11-2 and TRBJ1-1, the CDR3 gives the full variable domain: EAGVAQSPRYKIIEKRQSVAFWCNPISGHATLYWYQQILGQGPKLLIQFQNNGVVDDSQLPKDRFSAERLKGVDSTLKIQPAKLEDSAVYLCASSIDRVNTEAFFGQGTRLTVV.

This clone was counted between two and nine times. The chain recombines TRBV15 with TRBJ1-4; 9 positions agree with TRBD1. In germline, CDR1 is LNHNV, CDR2 YYDKDF (reference sequence). The CDR3 totals 15 residues. V lost 1 base to trimming and J lost 5 bases; unmatched junction nucleotides: 2. The CDR3, as DNA: TGTGCCACCAGCAGAGGCGGACAGGGGAATGAAAAACTGTTTTTT. This gives the protein CATSRGGQGNEKLFF.

Here the CDR3 DNA reads TGTGCCAGCAGCTCTAATACAGGAAACTATGGCTACACCTTC. Protein: CASSSNTGNYGYTF. V and J are TRBV5-4 and TRBJ1-2; D is perhaps TRBD1 (5 bases). V lost 3 bases and J 2 bases, leaving 11 bases between the germline ends. The CDR3 loop spans 14 amino acids. In germline, CDR1 is SGHNT, CDR2 YYREEE (reference sequence).

The chain is built from TRBV27 and TRBJ2-1, with D possibly being TRBD1 (5 bases). With 2 bases removed from V and 1 base from J, the gap between germline ends came to 6 bases. Germline V lookup: CDR1 MNHEY, CDR2 SMNVEV (reference sequence). The CDR3 length is 14 residues. DNA for the CDR3: TGTGCCAGCAGTTTAAGGGGATCCTACAATGAGCAGTTCTTC. It specifies CASSLRGSYNEQFF.

This rearrangement joins TRBV10-3 to TRBJ2-5, with TRBD2 identical over 8 bases. The V segment lost 3 bases and the J segment 2 bases; nucleotides outside the gene matches: 8. There are 16 residues in the CDR3. The germline V gene has CDR1 ENHRY and CDR2 SYGVKD. The CDR3 loop reads CAISDFGSGAQETQYF. Here the CDR3 DNA reads TGTGCCATCAGTGACTTTGGTAGCGGGGCACAAGAGACCCAGTACTTC.

The chain combines TRBV27 with TRBJ2-7; 9 bases align to TRBD2. Trimming took 3 bases from V and 6 from J; bases not matched to a gene: 9. Germline assignment: CDR1 MNHEY and CDR2 SMNVEV (reference sequence). The length of the CDR3 is 15 residues. CDR3: CASSFVSGRTSEQYF. The CDR3 DNA reads as TGTGCCAGCAGTTTCGTTAGCGGGAGAACCTCCGAGCAGTACTTC.